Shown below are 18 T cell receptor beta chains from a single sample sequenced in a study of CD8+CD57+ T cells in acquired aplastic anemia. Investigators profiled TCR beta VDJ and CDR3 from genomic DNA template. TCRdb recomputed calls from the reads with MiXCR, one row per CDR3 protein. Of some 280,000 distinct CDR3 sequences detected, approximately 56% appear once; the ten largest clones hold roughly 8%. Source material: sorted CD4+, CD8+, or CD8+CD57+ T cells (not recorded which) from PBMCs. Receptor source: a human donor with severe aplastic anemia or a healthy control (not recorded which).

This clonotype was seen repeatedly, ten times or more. Written as DNA, the CDR3 is TGTGCCAGCAGTTTCCCGGACAGATATACGCAGTATTTT. It yields the protein CASSFPDRYTQYF. This chain joins TRBV12-3 or TRBV12-4 and TRBJ2-3; tentatively, D is TRBD1 (6 bases). The CDR3 length is 13 residues. V was trimmed by 3 bases and J by 7 bases, leaving 11 bases between them.

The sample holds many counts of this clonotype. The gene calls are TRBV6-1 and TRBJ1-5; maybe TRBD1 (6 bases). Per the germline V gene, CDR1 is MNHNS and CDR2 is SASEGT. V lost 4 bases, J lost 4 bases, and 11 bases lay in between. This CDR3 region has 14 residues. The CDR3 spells CASSARDTNQPQHF. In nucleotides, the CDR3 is TGTGCCAGCAGTGCCCGGGACACTAATCAGCCCCAGCATTTT.

The chain's CDR3 is CAISAGGGRTDTQYF. CDR3 nucleotide sequence: TGTGCCATCAGTGCAGGCGGGGGGCGGACAGATACGCAGTATTTT. This chain uses TRBV10-3 with TRBJ2-3; 8 nucleotides line up with TRBD2. The CDR3 has 15 residues. Unmatched junction bases numbered 6, after V lost 4 bases and J lost 3 bases. The V gene's germline CDR1 is ENHRY and CDR2 SYGVKD.

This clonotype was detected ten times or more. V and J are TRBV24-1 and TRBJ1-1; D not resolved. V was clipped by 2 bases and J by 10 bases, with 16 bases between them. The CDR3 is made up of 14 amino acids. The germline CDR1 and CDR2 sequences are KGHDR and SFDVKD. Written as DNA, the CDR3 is TGTGCCACCAGTGATTCCTTGGGAGAGGAGAGAGCTTTCTTT. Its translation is CATSDSLGEERAFF.

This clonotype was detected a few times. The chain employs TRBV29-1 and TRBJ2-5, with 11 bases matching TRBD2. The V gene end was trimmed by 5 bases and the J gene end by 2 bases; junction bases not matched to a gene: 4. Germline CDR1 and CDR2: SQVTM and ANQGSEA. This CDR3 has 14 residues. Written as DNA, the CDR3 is TGCAGCGTTCTAGTAGCGGGAGGGCAAGAGACCCAGTACTTC. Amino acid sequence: CSVLVAGGQETQYF.

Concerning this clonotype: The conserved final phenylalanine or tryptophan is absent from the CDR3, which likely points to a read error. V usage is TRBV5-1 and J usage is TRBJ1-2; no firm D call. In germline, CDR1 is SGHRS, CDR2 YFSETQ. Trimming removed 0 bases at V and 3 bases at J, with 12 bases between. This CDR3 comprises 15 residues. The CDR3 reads CASSLGGEPDYGYTS. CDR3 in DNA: TGCGCCAGCAGCTTGGGTGGCGAGCCCGACTATGGCTACACCTCC.

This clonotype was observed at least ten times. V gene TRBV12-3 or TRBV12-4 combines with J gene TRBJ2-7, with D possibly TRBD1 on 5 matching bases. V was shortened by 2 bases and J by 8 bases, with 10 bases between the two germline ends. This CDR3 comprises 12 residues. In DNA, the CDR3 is TGTGCCAGCAGTTTACAGGGTTTCCAGCAGTACTTC. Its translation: CASSLQGFQQYF.

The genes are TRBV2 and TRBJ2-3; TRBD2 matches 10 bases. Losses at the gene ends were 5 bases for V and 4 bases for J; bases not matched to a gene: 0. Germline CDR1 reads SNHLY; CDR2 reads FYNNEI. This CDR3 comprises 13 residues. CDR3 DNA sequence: TGTGCCAGCAGTACTAGCGGGGCAGATACGCAGTATTTT. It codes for CASSTSGADTQYF.

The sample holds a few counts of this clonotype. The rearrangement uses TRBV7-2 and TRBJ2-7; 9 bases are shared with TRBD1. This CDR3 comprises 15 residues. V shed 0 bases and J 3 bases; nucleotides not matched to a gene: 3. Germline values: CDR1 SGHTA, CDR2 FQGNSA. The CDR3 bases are TGTGCCAGCAGCTTAGCCGGGACAGGGCTCTACGAGCAGTACTTC. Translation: CASSLAGTGLYEQYF.

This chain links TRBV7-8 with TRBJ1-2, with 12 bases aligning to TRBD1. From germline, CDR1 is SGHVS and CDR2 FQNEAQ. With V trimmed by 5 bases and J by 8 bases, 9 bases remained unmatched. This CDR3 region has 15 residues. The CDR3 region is CASSNRGTGGSGYTF. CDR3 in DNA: TGTGCCAGCAGCAACCGTGGGACAGGGGGCTCAGGCTACACCTTC.

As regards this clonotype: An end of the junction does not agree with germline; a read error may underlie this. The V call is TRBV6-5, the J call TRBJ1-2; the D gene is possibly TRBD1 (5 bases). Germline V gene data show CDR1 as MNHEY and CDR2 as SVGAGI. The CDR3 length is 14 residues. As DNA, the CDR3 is TGTGCCAGCGGTTACTCTCCAGGGTGGTGTGGCTACACCTTC. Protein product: CASGYSPGWCGYTF.

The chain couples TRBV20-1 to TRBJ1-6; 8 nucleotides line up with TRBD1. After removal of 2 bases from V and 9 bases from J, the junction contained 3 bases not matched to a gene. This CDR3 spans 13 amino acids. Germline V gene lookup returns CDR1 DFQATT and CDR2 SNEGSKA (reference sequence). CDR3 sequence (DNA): TGCAGTGCTAGAACTACAGGGGGTTCACCCCTCCACTTT. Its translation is CSARTTGGSPLHF.

The CDR3 protein is CASTWGWDTEAFF. In DNA form, the CDR3 reads TGTGCCAGCACATGGGGATGGGACACTGAAGCTTTCTTT. The V call is TRBV6-6, the J call TRBJ1-1; D remains ambiguous. Germline V gene data show CDR1 as MNHNY and CDR2 as SVGAGI (reference sequence). V lost 7 bases to trimming and J lost 3 bases, with 12 bases between them. This CDR3 contains 13 residues.

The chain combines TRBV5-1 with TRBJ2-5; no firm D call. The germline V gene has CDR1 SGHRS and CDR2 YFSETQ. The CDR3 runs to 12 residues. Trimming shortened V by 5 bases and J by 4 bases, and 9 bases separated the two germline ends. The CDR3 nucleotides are TGCGCCAGCAGAGAAGATAGAGAGACCCAGTACTTC. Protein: CASREDRETQYF.

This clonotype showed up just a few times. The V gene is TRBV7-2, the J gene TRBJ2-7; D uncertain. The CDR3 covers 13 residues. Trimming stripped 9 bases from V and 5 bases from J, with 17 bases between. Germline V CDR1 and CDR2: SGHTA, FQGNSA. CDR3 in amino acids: CASSPVPRNEQYF. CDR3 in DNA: TGTGCCAGTAGCCCCGTGCCACGCAACGAGCAGTACTTC.

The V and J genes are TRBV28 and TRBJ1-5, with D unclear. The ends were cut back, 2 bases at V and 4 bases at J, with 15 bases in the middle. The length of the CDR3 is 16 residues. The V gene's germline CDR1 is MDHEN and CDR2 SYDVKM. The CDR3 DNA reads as TGTGCCAGCAGTTTACCCTCGCTGATAGGGAATCAGCCCCAGCATTTT. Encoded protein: CASSLPSLIGNQPQHF. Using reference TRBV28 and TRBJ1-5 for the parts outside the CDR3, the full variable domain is DVKVTQSSRYLVKRTGEKVFLECVQDMDHENMFWYRQDPGLGLRLIYFSYDVKMKEKGDIPEGYSVSREKKERFSLILESASTNQTSMYLCASSLPSLIGNQPQHFGDGTRLSIL.

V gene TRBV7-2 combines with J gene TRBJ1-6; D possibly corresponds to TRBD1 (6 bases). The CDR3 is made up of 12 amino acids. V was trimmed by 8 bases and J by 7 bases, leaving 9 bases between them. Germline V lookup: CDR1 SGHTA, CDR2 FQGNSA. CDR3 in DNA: TGTGCCAGCCAGGGGTTAAATTCACCCCTCCACTTT. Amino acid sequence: CASQGLNSPLHF.

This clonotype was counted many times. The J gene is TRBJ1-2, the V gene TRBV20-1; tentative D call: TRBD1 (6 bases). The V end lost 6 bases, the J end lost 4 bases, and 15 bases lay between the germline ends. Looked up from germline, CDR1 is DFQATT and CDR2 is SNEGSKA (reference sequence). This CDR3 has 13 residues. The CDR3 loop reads CSAKVQGTYGYTF. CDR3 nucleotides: TGCAGTGCCAAAGTCCAGGGGACCTATGGCTACACCTTC.